This is a list of T cell receptor beta chains from one sample in a study of T cell responses to AZD1222 COVID-19 vaccine. The data were produced by immunoSEQ multiplex PCR, yet TCRdb's version contains in-frame clones alone and is incomplete. The repertoire holds about 94,000 clones, with about 88% as singletons. Sequenced here: peripheral blood, sampled on day 0 of AZD1222 vaccination. Receptors originate from an adult in good health. CDR3s include the opening cysteine and the closing phenylalanine or tryptophan. A D gene is named only where the DNA matches it firmly. Not all rows give a size; the values are once, few, many and, for expanded clones, a class.

j_gene | d_gene | abundance | v_gene | len | CDR3nt | CDR3aa
TRBJ1-3 | NA | NA | TRBV4-1 | 15 | TGCGCCAGCAGCCAAAGGTCTGTTCCTGGAAACACCATATATTTT | CASSQRSVPGNTIYF
TRBJ1-6 | NA | NA | TRBV7-2 | 16 | TGTGCCAGCAGCTTAGAAGGCGGGGAGAATAATTCACCCCTCCACTTT | CASSLEGGENNSPLHF
TRBJ1-5 | NA | NA | TRBV6-2/TRBV6-3 | 15 | TGTGCCAGCAGCTCCCAGGTGCGTCGAAGGCAGCCCCAGCATTTT | CASSSQVRRRQPQHF
TRBJ2-1 | NA | NA | TRBV5-4 | 15 | TGTGCCAGCAGCTTGGCCGGGGGGCAAGTCCATGAGCAGTTCTTC | CASSLAGGQVHEQFF
TRBJ1-2 | NA | NA | TRBV28 | 16 | TGTGCCAGCACCCCCCACTCAACAGGGAGGCAGGGTGGCTACACCTTC | CASTPHSTGRQGGYTF
TRBJ2-7 | TRBD1 | NA | TRBV5-6 | 14 | TGTGCCAGCAGCATGGGACAGATCCTCTACGAGCAGTACTTC | CASSMGQILYEQYF
TRBJ1-3 | NA | once | TRBV3-1/TRBV3-2 | 15 | TGTGCCAGCAGCCAAGATAGCAGCTCTGGAAACACCATATATTTT | CASSQDSSSGNTIYF
TRBJ1-1 | TRBD1 | NA | TRBV7-9 | 13 | TGTGCCAGCAGAGGACAGGTCAACACTGAAGCTTTCTTT | CASRGQVNTEAFF
TRBJ2-2 | NA | NA | TRBV28 | 16 | TGTGCCAGCAGTTTACCGGACGGACGGACGGTCGGGGAGCTGTTTTTT | CASSLPDGRTVGELFF
TRBJ1-4 | NA | once | TRBV7-2 | 13 | TGTGCCAGCAGTTCAGACCCTAATGAAAAACTGTTTTTT | CASSSDPNEKLFF
TRBJ1-3 | NA | NA | TRBV6-6 | 15 | TGTGCCAGCAGTTACGGGGCAGGCACTGGAAACACCATATATTTT | CASSYGAGTGNTIYF
TRBJ1-4 | TRBD1 | once | TRBV30 | 15 | TGTGCCTGGAGTTCCCGGACAGGGGTAACGGAAAAACTGTTTTTT | CAWSSRTGVTEKLFF
TRBJ1-2 | NA | NA | TRBV28 | 11 | TGTGCCAGCAGTGGGGCGCGGGGCTACACCTTC | CASSGARGYTF
TRBJ2-4 | NA | NA | TRBV5-1 | 13 | TGCGCCAGCAGCTGGAATACTAGGGGCATTCAGTACTTC | CASSWNTRGIQYF
TRBJ2-2 | TRBD1 | NA | TRBV18 | 15 | TGTGCCAGCTCGTCGGGGACAGGGAACACCGGGGAGCTGTTTTTT | CASSSGTGNTGELFF
TRBJ2-7 | NA | NA | TRBV30 | 14 | TGTGCCTGGAGTGAACAGTGGGGTTGGAACGAGCAGTACTTC | CAWSEQWGWNEQYF
TRBJ1-2 | TRBD1 | NA | TRBV19 | 16 | TGTGCCAGTAGTATAGATCGTCGGACAGGGCCCTATGGCTACACCTTC | CASSIDRRTGPYGYTF
TRBJ2-7 | NA | NA | TRBV12-3/TRBV12-4 | 13 | TGTGCCAGCGGGATAGGGGCTCTGGACGAGCAGTACTTC | CASGIGALDEQYF
TRBJ2-1 | NA | NA | TRBV5-3 | 15 | TGTGCCAGAAGCTTGGACCGGAGCTCCTACAATGAGCAGTTCTTC | CARSLDRSSYNEQFF
TRBJ1-4 | TRBD1 | NA | TRBV7-9 | 15 | TGTGCCAGCAGCTTAGCGCGGACAGGGAATGAAAAACTGTTTTTT | CASSLARTGNEKLFF
TRBJ1-1 | NA | NA | TRBV4-1 | 18 | TGCGCCAGCAGCCAAGATTTAATCGAGGGACAAGTGAACACTGAAGCTTTCTTT | CASSQDLIEGQVNTEAFF
TRBJ2-4 | NA | few | TRBV5-8 | 16 | TGTGCCAGCAGCCTGATTTTCCGGGGGACCAAAAACATTCAGTACTTC | CASSLIFRGTKNIQYF
TRBJ1-1 | NA | NA | TRBV11-2 | 14 | TGTGCCAGCAGCTTAGAACGATTGAACACTGAAGCTTTCTTT | CASSLERLNTEAFF
TRBJ2-2 | NA | NA | TRBV11-2 | 15 | TGTGCCAGCAGCCGCCGGCCGGACCACACCGGGGAGCTGTTTTTT | CASSRRPDHTGELFF
TRBJ2-6 | NA | NA | TRBV7-9 | 17 | TGTGCCAGCAGCGCCGTCGGACGACTCTCTGGGGCCAACGTCCTGACTTTC | CASSAVGRLSGANVLTF
TRBJ2-1 | NA | NA | TRBV30 | 14 | TGTGCCTGGAAGGGGCGGAGCTCCTACAATGAGCAGTTCTTC | CAWKGRSSYNEQFF
TRBJ1-2 | TRBD1 | NA | TRBV4-1 | 17 | TGCGCCAGCAGCCAAGTCCGGACAGGGGGCGAGGACTATGGCTACACCTTC | CASSQVRTGGEDYGYTF
TRBJ1-2 | NA | NA | TRBV5-4 | 14 | TGTGCCAGCAGCTCCCCGGGACCGCTCTATGGCTACACCTTC | CASSSPGPLYGYTF
TRBJ2-3 | TRBD2 | few | TRBV7-3 | 16 | TGTGCCAGCAGCTTAATAGGACTAGCGGGGCCAGATACGCAGTATTTT | CASSLIGLAGPDTQYF
TRBJ1-1 | NA | NA | TRBV30 | 14 | TGTGCCTGCCTGGGGGCCCCAATGGACACTGAAGCTTTCTTT | CACLGAPMDTEAFF
TRBJ1-6 | TRBD1 | NA | TRBV5-1 | 15 | TGCGCCAGCAGCTTGGCCCAACAGGGGAATTCACCCCTCCACTTT | CASSLAQQGNSPLHF
TRBJ2-1 | NA | few | TRBV7-9 | 10 | TGTGCCAGCAGCATTCACGAGCAGTTCTTC | CASSIHEQFF
TRBJ2-1 | NA | NA | TRBV24-1 | 12 | TGTGCCACCAGTGAACAATTCAGGGAGCAGTTCTTC | CATSEQFREQFF
TRBJ2-7 | TRBD2 | NA | TRBV4-2 | 14 | TGTGCCAGCAGCCGAGAGGTTAGCGGGTACGAGCAGTACTTC | CASSREVSGYEQYF
TRBJ2-7 | TRBD1 | NA | TRBV7-2 | 15 | TGTGCCAGCAGCTTACCCCAGGGGGCAAGGGACGAGCAGTACTTC | CASSLPQGARDEQYF
TRBJ1-4 | TRBD1 | NA | TRBV6-5 | 14 | TGTGCCAGCAGCGACAGGGGGCGGAATGAAAAACTGTTTTTT | CASSDRGRNEKLFF
TRBJ1-2 | NA | NA | TRBV7-9 | 13 | TGTGCCAGCAGCTTAGGTAACAGCTATGGCTACACCTTC | CASSLGNSYGYTF
TRBJ2-6 | NA | NA | TRBV7-2 | 16 | TGTGCCAGCAGCCCCGAACCCGCCTCTGGGGCCAACGTCCTGACTTTC | CASSPEPASGANVLTF
TRBJ2-7 | NA | few | TRBV9 | 14 | TGTGCCAGCAGCGATGACGGGACCTCCTACGAGCAGTACTTC | CASSDDGTSYEQYF
TRBJ2-3 | TRBD1 | NA | TRBV29-1 | 14 | TGCAGCGTAGCAGGGGGCGTGAGCACAGATACGCAGTATTTT | CSVAGGVSTDTQYF
TRBJ2-1 | NA | NA | TRBV4-2 | 16 | TGTGCCAGCAGCCATGGGGAACACCCGAACTACAATGAGCAGTTCTTC | CASSHGEHPNYNEQFF
TRBJ1-1 | NA | NA | TRBV7-9 | 13 | TGTGCCAGCAGCTTCGGGGGAAACACTGAAGCTTTCTTT | CASSFGGNTEAFF
TRBJ2-1 | NA | NA | TRBV5-1 | 13 | TGCGCCAGCAGCTTGGCCAGAGTTAATGAGCAGTTCTTC | CASSLARVNEQFF